This T cell receptor (beta chain) was recovered during a study of early T cells in non-severe SARS-CoV-2 infection. This clonotype was counted many times. The library protocol tagged individual cDNA molecules with unique molecular identifiers. TCRdb re-called the 5' RACE reads through MiXCR, storing one row per CDR3 protein. The sample records about 56,000 distinct CDR3 sequences, roughly 16% being singletons. CDR1 is SQVTM and CDR2 is ANQGSEA in the germline V gene. The CDR3 sequence is 13 residues long. Trimming stripped 7 bases from V and 2 bases from J, with 12 bases between. The genes are TRBV29-1 and TRBJ1-5, with a tentative D call TRBD1 (6 bases). Sequences were derived from whole blood, sampled at baseline. This receptor was identified in an adult who was a healthcare worker with PCR-confirmed SARS-CoV-2 infection or an uninfected control (not recorded which). CDR3 protein: CSAREGGNQPQHF. CDR3 coding DNA: TGCAGCGCCAGAGAGGGGGGCAATCAGCCCCAGCATTTT.